Here is one TCR beta chain with its context. Its antigen is currently unknown. Time point in this sample: pre-sensitization, week 0. As for treatment: therapeutic diphenylcyclopropenone sensitization with weekly scalp DPC. Unseparated into fractions, whole blood served as the source from which total RNA was extracted. This sample was included in a study of human T cells and chemical hapten exposure. Study results and caveats: Significantly more large CDR3 similarity clusters arose among expanded TCRs than among controls.

Original handling: Per-sample TCR counts ranged from about 23,224 to 690,600, median roughly 87,000. Each CDR3 protein gets one entry after TCRdb re-called the RACE reads with MiXCR. The V and J calls here are based on TCRdb, not the publication. Among fewer than 300,000 distinct CDR3 sequences listed, approximately 8.4% were seen once. Germline CDR1 SEHNR, CDR2 FQNEAQ (reference sequence). Losses at the gene ends were 7 bases for V and 0 bases for J; bases not matched to a gene: 10. The CDR3 is 19 residues long. This clonotype was obtained from a woman between 35 and 50 years old with alopecia areata. Some clones in this sample may be carry-over from other donors' samples. The sample here was whole blood, taken in connection with sensitization to the hapten diphenylcyclopropenone (DPC). V gene TRBV7-9 combines with J gene TRBJ2-1; 15 nucleotides align to TRBD2. The CDR3 region is CASILGGLAGGGSYNEQFF. The CDR3 region has the DNA TGTGCCAGCATTCTAGGGGGACTAGCGGGAGGAGGCTCCTACAATGAGCAGTTCTTC.